This record concerns one T cell receptor (beta chain) sequence. Its antigen remains unknown. There are 17 residues in the CDR3. V lost 5 bases and J lost 2; bases outside the gene matches: 13. The germline CDR1 and CDR2 sequences are MDHEN and SYDVKM. This sample stems from a study of T-cell reconstitution after alpha-beta-depleted transplantation in children. Unique molecular identifiers were incorporated into the prepared TCRbeta library. A single record per CDR3 protein comes from TCRdb applying MiXCR to the PCR reads. The sample includes about 510,000 distinct CDR3 sequences, approximately 10% seen only once; the top ten take approximately 14%. Points from the study as a whole: Some patients' high day-60 TCRbeta diversity was attributed to recipient cells surviving conditioning.

This sample comprised PBMCs, mostly from graft donor cells, obtained 180 days after TCRalphabeta/CD19-depleted stem cell transplant. This rearrangement joins TRBV28 to TRBJ2-7; 9 positions match TRBD1. This clonotype originated in a female patient younger than 10 who had a stem cell transplant for aplastic anemia, so the T cells may come from the graft donor. CDR3 sequence: CASSATGGGIVAYEQYF. Here the CDR3 DNA reads TGTGCCAGCAGTGCGACAGGGGGAGGTATTGTGGCCTACGAGCAGTACTTC. The entire variable domain, with the rest obtained from reference TRBV28 and TRBJ2-7, is as follows: DVKVTQSSRYLVKRTGEKVFLECVQDMDHENMFWYRQDPGLGLRLIYFSYDVKMKEKGDIPEGYSVSREKKERFSLILESASTNQTSMYLCASSATGGGIVAYEQYFGPGTRLTVT.